There are many counts of the clone carrying this T cell receptor (beta chain). Its antigen remains unidentified. The record originates from a study of early T cells in non-severe SARS-CoV-2 infection. Study at large: The study sequenced bulk RNA from unsorted whole blood, with chains unpaired.

Germline CDR1 SGHRS, CDR2 YFSETQ. The CDR3 consists of 15 residues. Trimming removed 3 bases from V and 8 bases from J; junction bases left unmatched: 9. Overall study results and limits: Lookups in VDJdb leaned toward anti-spike CD8 responses and missed private and CD4 specificities.

Each single cDNA molecule received a unique molecular identifier. Via MiXCR, TCRdb re-called the 5' RACE reads, giving one row per CDR3 protein. The sample includes 75,000 to 80,000 distinct CDR3 sequences, over 9% seen only once; the top ten take about 12%. Material: whole blood, obtained at baseline. This clonotype originated in an adult who was a healthcare worker with PCR-confirmed SARS-CoV-2 infection or an uninfected control (not recorded which). This chain uses TRBV5-1 with TRBJ2-1; 9 bases are a match to TRBD1. The chain's CDR3 is CASSWGRTGEDEQFF. The DNA for the CDR3 is TGCGCCAGCAGCTGGGGCCGGACAGGGGAGGATGAGCAGTTCTTC.